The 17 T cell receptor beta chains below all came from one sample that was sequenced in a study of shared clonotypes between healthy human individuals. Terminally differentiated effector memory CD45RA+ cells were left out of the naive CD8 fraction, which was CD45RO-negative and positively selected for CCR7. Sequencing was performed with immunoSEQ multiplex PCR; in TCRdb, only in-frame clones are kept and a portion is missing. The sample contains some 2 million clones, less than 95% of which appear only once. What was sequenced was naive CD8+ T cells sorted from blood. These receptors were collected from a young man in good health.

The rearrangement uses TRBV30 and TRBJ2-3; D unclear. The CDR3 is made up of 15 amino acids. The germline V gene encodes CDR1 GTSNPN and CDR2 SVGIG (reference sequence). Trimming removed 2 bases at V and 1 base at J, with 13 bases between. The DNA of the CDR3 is TGTGCCTGGAGTCTAGGCAAGCACGGCACAGATACGCAGTATTTT. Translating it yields CAWSLGKHGTDTQYF.

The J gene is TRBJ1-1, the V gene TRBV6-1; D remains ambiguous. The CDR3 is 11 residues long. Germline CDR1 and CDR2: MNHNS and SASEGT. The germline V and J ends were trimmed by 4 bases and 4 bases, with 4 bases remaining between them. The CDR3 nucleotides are TGTGCCAGCAGTGCAGTCACTGAAGCTTTCTTT. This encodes CASSAVTEAFF.

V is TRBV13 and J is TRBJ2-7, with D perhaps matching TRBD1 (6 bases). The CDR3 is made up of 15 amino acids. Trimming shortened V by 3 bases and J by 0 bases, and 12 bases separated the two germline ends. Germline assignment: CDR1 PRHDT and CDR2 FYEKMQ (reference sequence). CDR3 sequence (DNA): TGTGCCAGCAGCTTTCACAGGGTAAACTCCTACGAGCAGTACTTC. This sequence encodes CASSFHRVNSYEQYF.

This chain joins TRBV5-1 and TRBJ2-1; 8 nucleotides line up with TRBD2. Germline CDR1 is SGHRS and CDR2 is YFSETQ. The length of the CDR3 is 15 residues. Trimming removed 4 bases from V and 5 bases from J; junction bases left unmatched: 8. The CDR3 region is CASSPVSGTDNEQFF. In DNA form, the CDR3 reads TGCGCCAGCAGCCCCGTTAGCGGGACCGACAATGAGCAGTTCTTC.

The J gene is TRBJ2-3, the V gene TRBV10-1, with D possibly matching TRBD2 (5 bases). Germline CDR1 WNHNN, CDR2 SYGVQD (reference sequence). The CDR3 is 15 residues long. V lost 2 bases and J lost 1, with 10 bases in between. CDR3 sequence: CASSEEGAGTDTQYF. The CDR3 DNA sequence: TGCGCCAGCAGTGAGGAGGGAGCGGGCACAGATACGCAGTATTTT.

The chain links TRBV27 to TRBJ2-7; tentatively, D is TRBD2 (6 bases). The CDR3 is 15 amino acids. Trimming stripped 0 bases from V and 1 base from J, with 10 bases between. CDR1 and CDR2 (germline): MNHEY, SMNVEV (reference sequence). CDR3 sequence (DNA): TGTGCCAGCAGTTTATCACCCGGGAGTTCCTACGAGCAGTACTTC. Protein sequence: CASSLSPGSSYEQYF.

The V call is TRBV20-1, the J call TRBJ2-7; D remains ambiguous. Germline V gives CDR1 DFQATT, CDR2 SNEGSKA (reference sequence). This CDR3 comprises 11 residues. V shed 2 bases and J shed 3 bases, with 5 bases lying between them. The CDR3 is CSARMLYEQYF. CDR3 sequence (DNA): TGCAGTGCTAGAATGCTCTACGAGCAGTACTTC.

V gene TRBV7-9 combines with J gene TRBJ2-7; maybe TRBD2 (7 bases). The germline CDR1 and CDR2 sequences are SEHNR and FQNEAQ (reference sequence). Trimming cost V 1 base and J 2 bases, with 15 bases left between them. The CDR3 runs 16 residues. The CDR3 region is CASSLGTGGNTYEQYF. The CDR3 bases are TGTGCCAGCAGCTTAGGGACGGGGGGCAATACCTACGAGCAGTACTTC.

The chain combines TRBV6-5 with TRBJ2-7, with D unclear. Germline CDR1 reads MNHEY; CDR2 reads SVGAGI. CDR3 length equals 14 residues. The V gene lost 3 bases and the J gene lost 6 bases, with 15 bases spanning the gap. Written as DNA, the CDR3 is TGTGCCAGCAGTTATTATCAGGACGGAACCGAGCAGTACTTC. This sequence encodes CASSYYQDGTEQYF.

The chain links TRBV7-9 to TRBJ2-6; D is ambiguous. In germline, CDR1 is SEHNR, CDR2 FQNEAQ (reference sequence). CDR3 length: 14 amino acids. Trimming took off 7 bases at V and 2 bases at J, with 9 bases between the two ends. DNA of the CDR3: TGTGCCAGCAATCCCCCAACTGGGGCCAACGTCCTGACTTTC. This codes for CASNPPTGANVLTF.

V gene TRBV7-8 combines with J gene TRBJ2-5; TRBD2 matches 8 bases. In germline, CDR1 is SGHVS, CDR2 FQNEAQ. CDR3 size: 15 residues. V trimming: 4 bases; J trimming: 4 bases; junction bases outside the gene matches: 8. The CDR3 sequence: CASSSPRSGAETQYF. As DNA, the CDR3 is TGTGCCAGCAGCTCCCCCCGTAGCGGGGCAGAGACCCAGTACTTC. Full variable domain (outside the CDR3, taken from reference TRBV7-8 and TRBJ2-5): GAGVSQSPRYKVAKRGQDVALRCDPISGHVSLFWYQQALGQGPEFLTYFQNEAQLDKSGLPSDRFFAERPEGSVSTLKIQRTQQEDSAVYLCASSSPRSGAETQYFGPGTRLLVL.

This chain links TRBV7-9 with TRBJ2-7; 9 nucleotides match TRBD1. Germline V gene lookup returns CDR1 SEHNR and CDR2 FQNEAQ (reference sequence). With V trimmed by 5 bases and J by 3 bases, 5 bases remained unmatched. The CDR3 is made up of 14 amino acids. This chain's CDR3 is CASSPDRGYYEQYF. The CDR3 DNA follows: TGTGCCAGCAGCCCGGACAGGGGATACTACGAGCAGTACTTC.

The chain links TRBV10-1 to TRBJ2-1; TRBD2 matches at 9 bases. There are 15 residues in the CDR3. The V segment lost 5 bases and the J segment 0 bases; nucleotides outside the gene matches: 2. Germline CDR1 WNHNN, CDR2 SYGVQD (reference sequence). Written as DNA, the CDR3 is TGCGCCAGCAGTATTAGCGGGAGCTCCTACAATGAGCAGTTCTTC. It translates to CASSISGSSYNEQFF.

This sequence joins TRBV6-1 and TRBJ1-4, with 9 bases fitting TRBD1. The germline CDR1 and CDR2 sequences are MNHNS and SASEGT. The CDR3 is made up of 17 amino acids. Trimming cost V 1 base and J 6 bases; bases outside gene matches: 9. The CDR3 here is CASSEDLTGGEDEKLFF. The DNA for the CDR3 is TGTGCCAGCAGTGAAGACCTTACAGGGGGCGAAGATGAAAAACTGTTTTTT.

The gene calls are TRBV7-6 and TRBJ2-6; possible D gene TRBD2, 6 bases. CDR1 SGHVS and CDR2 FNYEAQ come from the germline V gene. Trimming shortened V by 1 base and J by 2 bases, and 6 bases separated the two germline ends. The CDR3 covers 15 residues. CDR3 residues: CASSLGEAGANVLTF. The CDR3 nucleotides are TGTGCCAGCAGCTTAGGGGAGGCTGGGGCCAACGTCCTGACTTTC.

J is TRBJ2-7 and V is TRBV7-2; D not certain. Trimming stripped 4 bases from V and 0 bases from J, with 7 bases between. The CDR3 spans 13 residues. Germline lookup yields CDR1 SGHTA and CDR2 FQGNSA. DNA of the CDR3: TGTGCCAGCAGCTGGCGTAGCTCCTACGAGCAGTACTTC. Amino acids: CASSWRSSYEQYF.

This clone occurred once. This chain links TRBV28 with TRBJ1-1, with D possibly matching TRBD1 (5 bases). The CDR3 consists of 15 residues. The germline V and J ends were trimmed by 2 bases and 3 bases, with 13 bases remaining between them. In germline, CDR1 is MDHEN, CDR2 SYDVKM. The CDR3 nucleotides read TGTGCCAGCAGTTTAAGGGGAGTTCGGGACACTGAAGCTTTCTTT. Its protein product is CASSLRGVRDTEAFF.